What follows are 10 T cell receptor beta chains derived from one specimen sequenced in a study of blood T cells in healthy people across ages. Combining a sample-barcoded 5' primer with a J-beta primer mix, a second PCR ran for 7 to 11 cycles. TCRdb reprocessed the 5' RACE reads with MiXCR, giving one entry per CDR3 protein. The sample lists about 1,400,000 distinct CDR3 sequences; roughly 60% were seen once. Material for sequencing was blood. All receptors derive from a man in his late teens or twenties in good health.

The CDR3 bases are TGTGCCAGCAGCTCCGGCCCCGGGGCAGGGGAAAACACTGAAGCTTTCTTT. Protein product: CASSSGPGAGENTEAFF. The chain joins TRBV7-9 to TRBJ1-1, with D possibly TRBD1 on 6 matching bases. Between the trimmed V and J ends, which lost 4 bases and 2 bases, there was a span of 20 bases. CDR3 size: 17 residues. Germline V gene sequence: CDR1 SEHNR, CDR2 FQNEAQ (reference sequence).

This clonotype has a handful of counts. The V gene is TRBV29-1, the J gene TRBJ2-5; D may correspond to TRBD1 or TRBD2 (6 bases each). The germline V gene has CDR1 SQVTM and CDR2 ANQGSEA. The CDR3 spans 14 residues. Trimming cost V 6 bases and J 5 bases, with 19 bases left between them. CDR3 amino acids: CSVRLGGAWETQYF. DNA of the CDR3: TGCAGCGTCCGCCTGGGGGGCGCATGGGAGACCCAGTACTTC.

Only a few counts were recorded for this clonotype. One base away lies a much larger clone, so this may be a sequencing read error. This CDR3 is CSVNSGASYNEQYF. CDR3 nucleotides: TGCAGCGTTAATAGCGGGGCCTCCTACAATGAGCAGTACTTC. The chain carries TRBV29-1 and TRBJ2-1; 8 nucleotides match TRBD2. The DNA matches TRBJ2-7 better at its end, which makes the J call doubtful. Germline V gene sequence: CDR1 SQVTM, CDR2 ANQGSEA. The CDR3 extends over 14 amino acids.

This clonotype was found a few times. The chain uses TRBV6-5 and TRBJ1-2, with no clear D. There are 15 residues in the CDR3. Trimming took off 0 bases at V and 4 bases at J, with 12 bases between the two ends. Germline V gives CDR1 MNHEY, CDR2 SVGAGI. The CDR3 DNA is TGTGCCAGCAGTTACTCGGTGGCAGTTTCCTATGGCTACACCTTC. Translation gives CASSYSVAVSYGYTF.

V is TRBV7-2 and J is TRBJ1-1; D is perhaps TRBD1 (6 bases). The CDR3 sequence is 15 residues long. Trimming stripped 1 base from V and 4 bases from J, with 13 bases between. Germline V gene data show CDR1 as SGHTA and CDR2 as FQGNSA. In DNA form, the CDR3 reads TGTGCCAGCAGCTTAGAGTTGGGGGCGCCCACTGAAGCTTTCTTT. It codes for CASSLELGAPTEAFF. The variable domain in full, completed from reference TRBV7-2 and TRBJ1-1, reads GAGVSQSPSNKVTEKGKDVELRCDPISGHTALYWYRQSLGQGLEFLIYFQGNSAPDKSGLPSDRFSAERTGGSVSTLTIQRTQQEDSAVYLCASSLELGAPTEAFFGQGTRLTVV.

V and J are TRBV13 and TRBJ2-7; 7 positions match TRBD2. The J call may be mistaken, given a closer DNA end match to TRBJ2-5. Germline CDR1 reads PRHDT; CDR2 reads FYEKMQ (reference sequence). CDR3 length: 14 residues. CDR3 protein: CASSLGRGGETQYF. The DNA of the CDR3 is TGTGCCAGCAGCTTAGGAAGGGGAGGGGAGACCCAGTACTTC.

In its sample, this clonotype was seen once. The junction departs from germline at one end; a sequencing error may be responsible. This rearrangement joins TRBV4-3 to TRBJ2-1; no definite D call. The CDR3 has 16 amino acids. Germline V CDR1 and CDR2: LGHNA, YSLEER. The CDR3 protein is CANSQERQSSYNEQFF. The CDR3 DNA follows: TGCGCCAACAGCCAAGAGAGGCAGAGCTCCTACAATGAGCAGTTCTTC.

This clonotype has a handful of counts. The V gene is TRBV15, the J gene TRBJ1-5; no clear D gene. Trimming took off 4 bases at V and 5 bases at J, with 9 bases between the two ends. CDR3 length: 13 residues. Germline-derived CDR1 and CDR2 are LNHNV and YYDKDF (reference sequence). For the CDR3, the DNA is TGTGCCACCAGCACCGGTCTTTATCAGCCCCAGCATTTT. This codes for CATSTGLYQPQHF.

This clonotype was seen more than once but under ten times. This chain uses TRBV28 with TRBJ1-6; D ambiguous. Germline CDR1 reads MDHEN; CDR2 reads SYDVKM. V lost 7 bases and J 3 bases, leaving 7 bases between the germline ends. This CDR3 has 13 amino acids. CDR3 protein: CASTSLYNSPLHF. CDR3 in DNA: TGTGCCAGCACGTCCCTCTATAATTCACCCCTCCACTTT. The whole variable domain, filled in from reference TRBV28 and TRBJ1-6, reads DVKVTQSSRYLVKRTGEKVFLECVQDMDHENMFWYRQDPGLGLRLIYFSYDVKMKEKGDIPEGYSVSREKKERFSLILESASTNQTSMYLCASTSLYNSPLHFGNGTRLTVT.

The chain is built from TRBV6-5 and TRBJ1-2; 9 bases agree with TRBD1. The CDR3 covers 19 residues. The germline V gene encodes CDR1 MNHEY and CDR2 SVGAGI. With V trimmed by 0 bases and J by 2 bases, 13 bases remained unmatched. The chain's CDR3 is CASSYSNGVLGQGNYGYTF. The CDR3 DNA sequence: TGTGCCAGCAGTTACTCGAATGGAGTGCTAGGACAGGGGAACTATGGCTACACCTTC.